This passage covers 19 T cell receptor beta chains from one sample sequenced in a study of type 1 regulatory T cells. TCRdb re-called the reads with MiXCR, one entry per CDR3 protein. The data contain 75,000 to 100,000 distinct CDR3 sequences, 25% to 40% of them singletons. The sequenced material came from CD4+ T cells, either the whole sample or a sorted fraction (not recorded which). The source of these receptors is a human donor in good health.

This clonotype was seen a few times. The chain carries TRBV20-1 and TRBJ2-3; weak D call: TRBD1 (6 bases). The CDR3 totals 14 residues. The germline V and J ends were trimmed by 7 bases and 2 bases, with 16 bases remaining between them. CDR1 and CDR2 (germline): DFQATT, SNEGSKA (reference sequence). In DNA form, the CDR3 reads TGCAGTGTTCCGGCAGGACAGACCACAGATACGCAGTATTTT. Its translation: CSVPAGQTTDTQYF.

V usage is TRBV6-6 and J usage is TRBJ1-2, with unresolved D. The V gene's germline CDR1 is MNHNY and CDR2 SVGAGI (reference sequence). The CDR3 consists of 15 residues. V shed 3 bases and J shed 4 bases, with 15 bases lying between them. The CDR3 here is CASSYSPPWGYGYTF. Here the CDR3 DNA reads TGTGCCAGCAGTTATTCCCCGCCATGGGGCTATGGCTACACCTTC.

The chain recombines TRBV10-3 with TRBJ1-6; D call uncertain. V was pared by 1 base and J by 6 bases, with 13 bases between. Germline V gene lookup returns CDR1 ENHRY and CDR2 SYGVKD. CDR3 length: 16 amino acids. In DNA, the CDR3 is TGTGCCATCAGTGAGTTCGGTGGGGAGTCTAATTCACCCCTCCACTTT. The encoded protein is CAISEFGGESNSPLHF.

This clonotype came up a few times. The chain links TRBV27 to TRBJ2-1; the match to TRBD2 covers 9 bases. The CDR3 loop spans 15 amino acids. Germline V gene sequence: CDR1 MNHEY, CDR2 SMNVEV (reference sequence). Losses at the gene ends were 6 bases for V and 8 bases for J; bases not matched to a gene: 11. As DNA, the CDR3 is TGTGCCAGCAGCCCCAACCCGGGACTAGCCCATGAGCAGTTCTTC. Its protein is CASSPNPGLAHEQFF.

On this clonotype: An end of the junction differs from the germline gene, which may be a read error. The chain couples TRBV7-9 to TRBJ2-2; the D gene is possibly TRBD2 (6 bases). This CDR3 is 13 amino acids long. Looked up from germline, CDR1 is SEHNR and CDR2 is FQNEAQ (reference sequence). The CDR3 bases are TGTGCCAGCAGCTTAGCCGGGCCCGGGGGGCTGTTTTTT. Protein: CASSLAGPGGLFF.

There are many counts of this clonotype. The chain has TRBV20-1 and TRBJ2-2; TRBD2 aligns across 10 bases. V shed 3 bases, J shed 4 bases, and the junction held 2 bases outside the gene matches. The CDR3 totals 14 residues. Germline V gene lookup returns CDR1 DFQATT and CDR2 SNEGSKA (reference sequence). The CDR3 DNA reads as TGCAGTGCTAGTCTAGCGGGAGTCACCGGGGAGCTGTTTTTT. Protein: CSASLAGVTGELFF.

V usage is TRBV20-1 and J usage is TRBJ2-2; D remains unclear. Germline V gene sequence: CDR1 DFQATT, CDR2 SNEGSKA (reference sequence). Deletions cut 6 bases from V and 2 bases from J, with 10 bases between. The CDR3 covers 13 residues. CDR3 DNA sequence: TGCAGTGCCATTGTGCGTAACACCGGGGAGCTGTTTTTT. It translates to CSAIVRNTGELFF.

The chain couples TRBV14 to TRBJ1-1; D is perhaps TRBD1 (5 bases). The CDR3 runs 15 residues. V shed 2 bases and J shed 2 bases, with 12 bases lying between them. CDR1 is SGHDN, CDR2 FVKESK, per germline. This CDR3 reads CASSQHTGANTEAFF. In DNA form, the CDR3 reads TGTGCCAGCAGCCAACATACCGGGGCCAACACTGAAGCTTTCTTT.

The DNA of the CDR3 is TGCGCCAGCAGCTTGGGACGGACTAGCTTGAAAGATACGCAGTATTTT. Translated: CASSLGRTSLKDTQYF. The chain recombines TRBV5-1 with TRBJ2-3, with 8 bases that match TRBD2. Germline-derived CDR1 and CDR2 are SGHRS and YFSETQ. The CDR3 runs to 16 residues. The V segment lost 0 bases and the J segment 5 bases; nucleotides outside the gene matches: 8.

This clonotype was counted only a few times. The rearrangement joins TRBV28 to TRBJ2-1; weak D call: TRBD2 (6 bases). The CDR3 spans 14 residues. Germline CDR1 MDHEN, CDR2 SYDVKM. V lost 7 bases, J lost 5 bases, and 15 bases lay in between. The CDR3 sequence is CASKWGVPNNEQFF. In DNA form, the CDR3 reads TGTGCCAGCAAATGGGGGGTTCCAAACAATGAGCAGTTCTTC.

V gene TRBV7-2 combines with J gene TRBJ2-2, with TRBD2 matching 8 bases. Germline CDR1 SGHTA, CDR2 FQGNSA. The CDR3 totals 15 residues. Trimming removed 10 bases from V and 5 bases from J; junction bases left unmatched: 12. The CDR3: CATPGGGRRTGELFF. The CDR3 bases are TGTGCCACCCCGGGGGGGGGACGTCGGACCGGGGAGCTGTTTTTT. Looking up the rest from reference TRBV7-2 and TRBJ2-2 gives the full variable domain: GAGVSQSPSNKVTEKGKDVELRCDPISGHTALYWYRQSLGQGLEFLIYFQGNSAPDKSGLPSDRFSAERTGGSVSTLTIQRTQQEDSAVYLCATPGGGRRTGELFFGEGSRLTVL.

The CDR3 sequence: CASSLTPPDEQFF. DNA of the CDR3: TGTGCCAGCAGCTTAACGCCTCCCGATGAGCAGTTCTTC. The chain carries TRBV7-3 and TRBJ2-1; D unresolved. The CDR3 runs to 13 residues. From germline, CDR1 is SGHTA and CDR2 FQGTGA. V was shortened by 0 bases and J by 8 bases, with 8 bases between the two germline ends.

This clonotype was observed once. The junction does not match germline at one end; this may be a read error. The V gene is TRBV18, the J gene TRBJ2-1; 12 nucleotides line up with TRBD2. The germline CDR1 and CDR2 sequences are KGHSH and LQKENI. This CDR3 contains 17 residues. The CDR3 sequence is CTSSPGPGLAGPNEQFF. CDR3 sequence (DNA): TGTACCAGCTCACCGGGACCGGGACTAGCGGGCCCGAATGAGCAGTTCTTC.

The V call is TRBV6-6, the J call TRBJ2-1, with D perhaps matching TRBD1 (6 bases). Germline V lookup: CDR1 MNHNY, CDR2 SVGAGI (reference sequence). V shed 2 bases and J shed 9 bases, with 20 bases lying between them. CDR3 length: 16 residues. CDR3 sequence reads: CASSYGGSRSSVEQFF. CDR3 nucleotides: TGTGCCAGCAGTTACGGGGGCAGCCGAAGTTCGGTTGAGCAGTTCTTC.

J is TRBJ2-1 and V is TRBV19; a weak D match, TRBD2 (5 bases). Germline CDR1 reads LNHDA; CDR2 reads SQIVND (reference sequence). The CDR3 extends over 13 amino acids. Trimming took 8 bases from V and 3 from J, leaving 11 bases between them. The CDR3 protein is CASESGSYNEQFF. The CDR3 DNA follows: TGTGCCAGTGAGAGCGGTAGCTACAATGAGCAGTTCTTC.

The chain links TRBV9 to TRBJ2-1, with 7 bases fitting TRBD2. The CDR3 is 18 amino acids. The germline CDR1 and CDR2 sequences are SGDLS and YYNGEE. Losses at the gene ends were 0 bases for V and 7 bases for J; bases not matched to a gene: 16. The CDR3 region is CASSVDDPGTFGGNEQFF. CDR3 bases: TGTGCCAGCAGCGTAGATGATCCAGGGACCTTCGGGGGGAATGAGCAGTTCTTC.

The chain couples TRBV3-1 to TRBJ2-5, with D maybe TRBD2 (5 bases). Trimming left V 4 bases short and J 3 bases short, with 15 bases between. CDR1 is LGHDT, CDR2 YNNKEL, per germline (reference sequence). The CDR3 loop spans 15 amino acids. The CDR3 DNA sequence: TGTGCCAGCAGCCTGAGAGGGAACCTCAAAGAGACCCAGTACTTC. As protein: CASSLRGNLKETQYF.

This clonotype came up a few times. CDR3 in amino acids: CASSSPNRPASLNEKLFF. DNA for the CDR3: TGTGCCAGCAGCTCTCCCAATAGGCCCGCCAGCCTTAATGAAAAACTGTTTTTT. V gene TRBV7-9 combines with J gene TRBJ1-4, with D uncertain. Trimming pared 4 bases from V and 4 bases from J, leaving 22 bases between. The CDR3 totals 18 residues. CDR1 SEHNR and CDR2 FQNEAQ come from the germline V gene (reference sequence).

The rearrangement uses TRBV7-8 and TRBJ2-2; 7 positions agree with TRBD2. Germline V lookup: CDR1 SGHVS, CDR2 FQNEAQ. This CDR3 region has 16 residues. V was pared by 3 bases and J by 5 bases, with 9 bases of the junction left unmatched. CDR3 in DNA: TGTGCCAGCAGCTTTTGGGGGAGGGCCACTACCGGGGAGCTGTTTTTT. Translating gives CASSFWGRATTGELFF.